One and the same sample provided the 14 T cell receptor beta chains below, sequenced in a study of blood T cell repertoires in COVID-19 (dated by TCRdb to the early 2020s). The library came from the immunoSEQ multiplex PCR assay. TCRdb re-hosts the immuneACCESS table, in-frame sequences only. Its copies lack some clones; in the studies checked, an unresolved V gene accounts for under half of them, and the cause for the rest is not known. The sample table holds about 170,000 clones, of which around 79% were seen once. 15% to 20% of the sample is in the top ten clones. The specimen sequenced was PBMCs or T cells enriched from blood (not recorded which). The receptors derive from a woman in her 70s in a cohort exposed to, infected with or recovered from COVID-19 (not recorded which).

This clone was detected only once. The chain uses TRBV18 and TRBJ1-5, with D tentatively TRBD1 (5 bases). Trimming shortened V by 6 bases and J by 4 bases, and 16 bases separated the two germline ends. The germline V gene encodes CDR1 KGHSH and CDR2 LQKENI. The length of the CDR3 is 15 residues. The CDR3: CASSRTGVQNQPQHF. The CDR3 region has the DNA TGTGCCAGCTCCCGAACGGGGGTCCAAAATCAGCCCCAGCATTTT.

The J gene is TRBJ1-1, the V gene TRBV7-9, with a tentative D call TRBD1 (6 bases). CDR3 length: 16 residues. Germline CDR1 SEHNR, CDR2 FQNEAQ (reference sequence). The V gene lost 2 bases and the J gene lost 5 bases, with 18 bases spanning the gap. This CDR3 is CASSLTVTGLMTEAFF. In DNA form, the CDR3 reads TGTGCCAGCAGCTTAACTGTAACAGGGCTTATGACTGAAGCTTTCTTT.

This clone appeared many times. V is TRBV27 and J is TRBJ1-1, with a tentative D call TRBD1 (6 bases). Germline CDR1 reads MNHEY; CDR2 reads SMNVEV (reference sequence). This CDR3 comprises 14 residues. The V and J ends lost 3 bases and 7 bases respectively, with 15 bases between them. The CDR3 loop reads CASSFLGGAGEAFF. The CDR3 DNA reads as TGTGCCAGCAGTTTCCTAGGGGGGGCAGGTGAAGCTTTCTTT.

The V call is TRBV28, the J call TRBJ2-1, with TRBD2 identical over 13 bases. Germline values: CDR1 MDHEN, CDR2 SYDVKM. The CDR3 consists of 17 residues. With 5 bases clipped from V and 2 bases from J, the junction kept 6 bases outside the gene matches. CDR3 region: CASSTRTSGRPYNEQFF. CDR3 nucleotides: TGTGCCAGCAGTACCCGGACTAGCGGGAGACCCTACAATGAGCAGTTCTTC. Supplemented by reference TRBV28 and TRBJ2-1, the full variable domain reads DVKVTQSSRYLVKRTGEKVFLECVQDMDHENMFWYRQDPGLGLRLIYFSYDVKMKEKGDIPEGYSVSREKKERFSLILESASTNQTSMYLCASSTRTSGRPYNEQFFGPGTRLTVL.

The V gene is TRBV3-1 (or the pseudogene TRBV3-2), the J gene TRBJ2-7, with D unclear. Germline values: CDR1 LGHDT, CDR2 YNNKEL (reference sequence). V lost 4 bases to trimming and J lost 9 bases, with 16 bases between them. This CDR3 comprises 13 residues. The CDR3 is CASSLTAERLQYF. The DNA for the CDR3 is TGTGCCAGCAGCCTAACGGCGGAGCGCTTGCAGTACTTC.

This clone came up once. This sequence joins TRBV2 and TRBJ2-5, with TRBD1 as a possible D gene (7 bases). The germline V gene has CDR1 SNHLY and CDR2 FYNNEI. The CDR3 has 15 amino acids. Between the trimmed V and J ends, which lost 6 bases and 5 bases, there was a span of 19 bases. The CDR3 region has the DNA TGTGCCAGCAGACCCCCGTCGACAGGGAGGGAGACCCAGTACTTC. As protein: CASRPPSTGRETQYF. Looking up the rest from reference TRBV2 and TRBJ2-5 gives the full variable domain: EPEVTQTPSHQVTQMGQEVILRCVPISNHLYFYWYRQILGQKVEFLVSFYNNEISEKSEIFDDQFSVERPDGSNFTLKIRSTKLEDSAMYFCASRPPSTGRETQYFGPGTRLLVL.

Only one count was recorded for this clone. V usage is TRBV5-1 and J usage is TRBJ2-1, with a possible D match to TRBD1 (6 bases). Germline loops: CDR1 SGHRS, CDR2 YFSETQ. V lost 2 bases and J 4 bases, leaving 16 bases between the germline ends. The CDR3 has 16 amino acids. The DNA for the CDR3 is TGCGCCAGCAGCTTTAGGGGACACCAAGGATACAATGAGCAGTTCTTC. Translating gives CASSFRGHQGYNEQFF.

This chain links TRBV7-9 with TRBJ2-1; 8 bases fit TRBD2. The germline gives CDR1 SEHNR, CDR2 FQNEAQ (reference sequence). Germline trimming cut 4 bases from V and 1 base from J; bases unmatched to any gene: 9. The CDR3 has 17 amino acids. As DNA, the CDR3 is TGTGCCAGCAGCTCCCTCAGCGGGAGCGGGTCCTACAATGAGCAGTTCTTC. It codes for CASSSLSGSGSYNEQFF.

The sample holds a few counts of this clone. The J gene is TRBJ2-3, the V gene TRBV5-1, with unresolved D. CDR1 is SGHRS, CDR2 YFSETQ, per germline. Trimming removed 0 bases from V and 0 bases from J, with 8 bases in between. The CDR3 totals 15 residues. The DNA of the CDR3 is TGCGCCAGCAGCTTGGGAGCCGCTAGCACAGATACGCAGTATTTT. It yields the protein CASSLGAASTDTQYF.

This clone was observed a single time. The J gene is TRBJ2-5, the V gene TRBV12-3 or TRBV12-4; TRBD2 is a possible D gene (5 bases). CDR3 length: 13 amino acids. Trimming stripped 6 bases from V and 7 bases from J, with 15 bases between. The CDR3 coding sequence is TGTGCCAGCAGCCTAATGGACTCGGGGACCCAGTACTTC. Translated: CASSLMDSGTQYF.

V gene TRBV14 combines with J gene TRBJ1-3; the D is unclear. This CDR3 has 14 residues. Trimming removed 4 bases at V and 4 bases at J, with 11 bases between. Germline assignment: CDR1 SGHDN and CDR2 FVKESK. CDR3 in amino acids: CASSLPGVGNTIYF. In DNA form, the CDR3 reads TGTGCCAGCAGCCTTCCGGGAGTAGGAAACACCATATATTTT. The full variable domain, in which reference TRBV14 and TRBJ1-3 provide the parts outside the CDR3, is EAGVTQFPSHSVIEKGQTVTLRCDPISGHDNLYWYRRVMGKEIKFLLHFVKESKQDESGMPNNRFLAERTGGTYSTLKVQPAELEDSGVYFCASSLPGVGNTIYFGEGSWLTVV.

The CDR3 nucleotides are TGCGCCAGCAGCTTGAACAGGGGAGAGACCCAGTACTTC. It codes for CASSLNRGETQYF. The chain links TRBV5-1 to TRBJ2-5; 7 nucleotides line up with TRBD1. Trimming removed 1 base from V and 4 bases from J; junction bases left unmatched: 1. The CDR3 is 13 amino acids. Germline lookup yields CDR1 SGHRS and CDR2 YFSETQ.

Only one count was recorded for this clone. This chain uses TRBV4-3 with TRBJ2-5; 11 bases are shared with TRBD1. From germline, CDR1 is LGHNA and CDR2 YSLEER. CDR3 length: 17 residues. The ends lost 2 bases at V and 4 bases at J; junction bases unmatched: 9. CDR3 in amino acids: CASSQYAGQGAGETQYF. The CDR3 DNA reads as TGCGCCAGCAGCCAATACGCAGGACAGGGGGCGGGAGAGACCCAGTACTTC.

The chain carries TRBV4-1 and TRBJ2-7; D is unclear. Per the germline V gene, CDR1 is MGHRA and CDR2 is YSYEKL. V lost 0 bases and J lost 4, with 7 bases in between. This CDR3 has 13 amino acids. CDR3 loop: CASSQDPLYEQYF. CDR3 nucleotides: TGCGCCAGCAGCCAAGATCCCCTTTACGAGCAGTACTTC.